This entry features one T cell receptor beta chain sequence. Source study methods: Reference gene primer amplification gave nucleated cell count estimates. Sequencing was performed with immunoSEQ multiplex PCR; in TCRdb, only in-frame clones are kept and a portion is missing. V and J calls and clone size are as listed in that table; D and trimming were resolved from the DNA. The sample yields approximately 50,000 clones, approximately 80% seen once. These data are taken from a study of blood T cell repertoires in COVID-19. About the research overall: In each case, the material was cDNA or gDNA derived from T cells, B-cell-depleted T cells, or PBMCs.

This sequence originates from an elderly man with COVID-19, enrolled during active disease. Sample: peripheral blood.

The CDR3 protein is CAISERGGDNTEAFF. DNA for the CDR3: TGTGCCATCAGTGAGAGGGGAGGGGATAATACTGAAGCTTTCTTT. This chain connects TRBV10-3 to TRBJ1-1; D is possibly TRBD1 (5 bases). Trimming removed 2 bases from V and 5 bases from J, with 15 bases in between. Germline V gives CDR1 ENHRY, CDR2 SYGVKD. CDR3 length: 15 residues.